This is a list of T cell receptor beta chains from one sample in a study of beta chain features in type 1 diabetes. Using immunoSEQ multiplex PCR, the repertoire was profiled, and TCRdb retains in-frame clones only, with some absent. The table lists 130,000 to 150,000 clones, about 51% of them singletons. Sequencing used Tregs from blood. The source of these receptors is a man between 18 and 35 years old in good health. The CDR3 runs from the conserved cysteine through the conserved F or W. Fields, in order: clone size, J gene, D gene, V gene, CDR3 protein, CDR3 DNA. A D gene is named only where the DNA matches it firmly. A row's size may be missing; if present it is once, few, many or a size class.

NA | TRBJ1-2 | NA | TRBV19 | CASSIVDRRMSNYGYTF | TGTGCCAGTAGTATAGTAGACAGGCGAATGTCTAACTATGGCTACACCTTC
NA | TRBJ2-1 | TRBD2 | TRBV9 | CASSVGSDGGYTEQFF | TGTGCCAGCAGCGTAGGGTCGGACGGGGGGTACACTGAGCAGTTCTTC
NA | TRBJ1-2 | NA | TRBV4-2 | CASSQDQVGSNYGYTF | TGTGCCAGCAGCCAAGATCAGGTCGGCAGTAACTATGGCTACACCTTC
NA | TRBJ2-7 | NA | TRBV20-1 | CSAWLRGQYF | TGCAGTGCTTGGTTACGCGGGCAGTACTTC
few | TRBJ1-2 | TRBD1 | TRBV18 | CASSGQGRGGYTF | TGTGCCAGCTCAGGACAGGGACGGGGTGGCTACACCTTC
NA | TRBJ1-2 | NA | TRBV28 | CASSLAGRAHYGYTF | TGTGCCAGCAGTTTAGCAGGGCGCGCTCACTATGGCTACACCTTC
few | TRBJ2-3 | NA | TRBV29-1 | CSVERRTDTQYF | TGCAGCGTTGAGCGCCGCACAGATACGCAGTATTTT
few | TRBJ2-7 | TRBD1 | TRBV5-8 | CASSRTGTGRNEQYF | TGTGCCAGCAGCCGTACCGGGACAGGGCGTAACGAGCAGTACTTC
NA | TRBJ2-7 | TRBD1 | TRBV4-2 | CASSQDFRGRWEQYF | TGTGCCAGCAGCCAAGATTTTAGGGGGCGCTGGGAGCAGTACTTC
few | TRBJ1-5 | NA | TRBV2 | CASMNRANQPQHF | TGTGCCAGCATGAACAGGGCGAATCAGCCCCAGCATTTT
NA | TRBJ1-2 | NA | TRBV15 | CATSRDEGSGYTF | TGTGCCACCAGCAGAGATGAGGGCAGTGGCTACACCTTC
NA | TRBJ2-3 | NA | TRBV19 | CASSQGHTDTQYF | TGTGCCAGCAGTCAGGGTCACACAGATACGCAGTATTTT
few | TRBJ1-1 | NA | TRBV29-1 | CSVEPDSEAFF | TGCAGCGTCGAACCGGACAGCGAAGCTTTCTTT